This TCR beta chain was recovered during a study of beta chain features in type 1 diabetes. Regarding this clone: What it binds is not known.

Every bit of the isolated RNA underwent reverse transcription, so sequencing read expressed TCRB transcripts. Profiling relied on immunoSEQ multiplex PCR, and the TCRdb table lists in-frame clones only, not all of them. The table lists 130,000 or so clones, roughly 10% of them singletons. Trimming cost V 0 bases and J 8 bases; bases outside gene matches: 13. CDR3 size: 17 residues. Germline loops: CDR1 LNHNV, CDR2 YYDKDF (reference sequence). Overall study findings and caveats: For TCRB rearrangement, an influence of HLA type remained unresolved here. A possible short-template PCR bias applies equally to patients and controls.

The chain is built from TRBV15 and TRBJ2-1; TRBD2 aligns across 7 bases. Source material: central memory CD4+ T cells from blood. The origin of this receptor is a woman aged 40 to 50 in good health. CDR3 bases: TGTGCCACCAGCAGAGAGGGGGGACTAAAAAGAGTGCATGAGCAGTTCTTC. Residues: CATSREGGLKRVHEQFF.